This TCR beta chain is from a study of T cells in Graves' hyperthyroidism and ophthalmopathy. Template material for amplifying TCR beta CDR3 regions consisted of RNA transcripts. With the HTBI primer set, the TCR CDR3 went through a first round of RT-PCR. MiXCR was run by TCRdb on the multiplex PCR reads, yielding one entry per CDR3 protein. This sample has 75,000 to 100,000 distinct CDR3 sequences, with 51% found just once. This clonotype was seen once. Its specificity is not known. Patients with uncontrolled infections, other autoimmune diseases, pregnancy or lactation were excluded. Study outcomes and limitations: Ophthalmopathy got predicted by the model a median around 6.8 months before its onset. The majority of expanded thyroid clonotypes above 0.001 also appeared in blood.

This CDR3 is built from 13 residues. Trimming took off 5 bases at V and 6 bases at J, with 11 bases between the two ends. CDR1 is SQVTM, CDR2 ANQGSEA, per germline. Input material: blood. The chain combines TRBV29-1 with TRBJ1-6; D is unresolved. This clonotype was sampled from a middle-aged woman with Graves' hyperthyroidism. The CDR3 spells CSVLAGGNSPLHF. The CDR3, as DNA: TGCAGCGTTTTAGCGGGAGGTAATTCACCCCTCCACTTT.